This T cell receptor (beta chain) was observed in a study of blood T cell repertoires in COVID-19. Original processing methods: Amplification from reference gene primers served as the basis for estimated nucleated cell counts. Assay: immunoSEQ multiplex PCR; the TCRdb copy retains only in-frame clones and omits some. The V and J calls and clone size come from that table; D and trimming were worked out from the DNA. The sample has roughly 250,000 clones, 90% seen once. This clone was seen once. This TCR came from a woman between 35 and 50 years old with acute or convalescent COVID-19. The sample taken for sequencing was peripheral blood.

CDR3 bases: TGTGCCAGCAGCCCCCCAGGGGCTAGCTCCTACAATGAGCAGTTCTTC. Its protein is CASSPPGASSYNEQFF. This chain uses TRBV4-2 with TRBJ2-1; D is possibly TRBD1 (6 bases). There are 16 residues in the CDR3. Per the germline V gene, CDR1 is LGHNA and CDR2 is YNFKEQ. The V gene lost 4 bases and the J gene lost 0 bases, with 13 bases spanning the gap.